This TCR beta chain emerged from a study of early T cells in non-severe SARS-CoV-2 infection (dated by TCRdb to the early 2020s). At the level of the whole study: Because TCR sequencing relied on bulk RNA taken from unsorted whole blood, pairing of alpha and beta chains was not possible. What the research found in general, with its limitations: VDJdb matching was skewed toward anti-spike CD8 responses and likely underestimated virus-specific expansions, missing private and CD4 specificities.

The library relied on 5' RACE. Sequenced on a NextSeq 500. The TCR library protocol attached unique molecular identifiers to individual cDNA molecules to correct for sequencing error and PCR bias. Sequencing covered both TCR alpha and beta chains, and within each sample the abundances of alpha and beta sequences were tightly co-correlated. Per the source publication's procedure: V gene, J gene and CDR3 annotation of TCR sequences was performed with Decombinator V4. Expanded TCRs were defined as changing significantly between any two time points under a Poisson model with p below 0.0001. TCR abundances were normalised to the total number of TCRs sequenced in each sample and reported as counts per million. MAIT TCRs were defined by TRAV1-2 paired with TRAJ12, TRAJ20 or TRAJ33, and iNKT TCRs by TRAV10 paired with TRAJ18. VDJdb, accessed 1 November 2021, was searched for CMV, EBV and SARS-CoV-2 annotated TCRs, excluding TCRs annotated for multiple antigens. TCRdb reprocessing: public reads trimmed at Q25 with fastp, clones called with MiXCR, in-frame beta chains kept. All rows with the same CDR3 protein become a single entry with the most common DNA and genes. In this record, the V and J calls reflect TCRdb's handling and not the investigators' own analysis. This sample comprises over 50,000 distinct CDR3 sequences, approximately 10% of them detected only once. Of the sample, more than 1.5% is held by the ten largest clones.

This was a case-control study nested in a cohort of healthcare workers in London, UK, who had nasopharyngeal swab PCR tests and blood samples taken every week. Healthcare workers were enrolled in the week of the UK lockdown, from 23 to 31 March 2020, and were followed every week for up to roughly 16 weeks. There are 16 amino acids in the CDR3, from cysteine to phenylalanine inclusive. The kept DNA is CDR3 alone, 48 bases in frame from the first base. Clipping removes 0 bases from V and 2 bases from J, with 4 as the unmatched junction base count. Reading the germline V gene gives CDR1 MNHEY and CDR2 SVGEGT. This clonotype was recorded many times. What antigen it recognizes has not been identified. No base quality information exists; no much larger clone differs at one position.

Source material: whole blood. The sequence came from an adult who was a healthcare worker with PCR-confirmed SARS-CoV-2 infection or an uninfected control (not recorded which). Recombination linked TRBV6-2 or TRBV6-3 to TRBJ2-7; the central 10 bases match TRBD1. This receptor has the CDR3 CASSYSGQGGPYEQYF. The sequenced DNA: TGTGCCAGCAGTTACTCCGGACAGGGGGGACCCTACGAGCAGTACTTC.